This TCR beta chain was found in a study of blood T cell repertoires in COVID-19. The wider study: Researchers got acute and convalescent COVID-19 samples from the United States, Italy and Spain. PBMCs, B-cell-depleted T cells, or T cells were the source of the cDNA or gDNA that made up the material.

The CDR3 spans 15 residues. V shed 5 bases and J 0 bases; nucleotides not matched to a gene: 4. The V gene's germline CDR1 is SGHVS and CDR2 FQNEAQ. Authors' processing steps: Reference gene primers were amplified, and this amplification served to estimate nucleated cell counts. Produced via immunoSEQ multiplex PCR; TCRdb's table is partial and in-frame only. V and J calls and clone size are as listed in that table; D and trimming were resolved from the DNA. The sample includes fewer than 300,000 clones, around 90% of them seen just once. V gene TRBV7-8 combines with J gene TRBJ1-5; 7 nucleotides align to TRBD1. Sequencing was performed on peripheral blood. The sequence derives from a woman between 40 and 55 years old who had recovered from COVID-19. CDR3 region: CASSRDSASNQPQHF. CDR3 in DNA: TGTGCCAGCAGCCGGGACAGCGCTAGCAATCAGCCCCAGCATTTT.